The 31 T cell receptor beta chains below all came from one sample that was sequenced in a study of cytomegalovirus exposure and HLA in healthy donors (dated by TCRdb to between 2016 and 2019). Libraries were built with the immunoSEQ multiplex PCR assay. For the multiplex PCR, a mixture combining 60 forward primers for TCR Vbeta segments and 13 reverse primers for TCR Jbeta segments was used. This immuneACCESS table, as held by TCRdb, lists in-frame sequences with V and J called but not all clones. Of the missing ones, under half trace to an unresolved V gene in checked studies; the others have no known cause. In this sample's table one finds 130,000 or so clones. The ten most abundant clones make up about 1.5% of the sample. Sequences were obtained from PBMCs. These receptors were collected from a woman in her forties in good health and CMV-seropositive.

The chain links TRBV4-1 to TRBJ1-2; 8 bases fit TRBD1. Trimming cost V 1 base and J 4 bases; bases outside gene matches: 5. The CDR3 is 15 amino acids. Germline V gene lookup returns CDR1 MGHRA and CDR2 YSYEKL. The CDR3 reads CASSQVQGATYGYTF. CDR3 sequence (DNA): TGCGCCAGCAGCCAAGTTCAGGGGGCTACCTATGGCTACACCTTC.

The V gene is TRBV5-1, the J gene TRBJ1-1, with D perhaps matching TRBD1 (5 bases). This CDR3 has 12 amino acids. V lost 3 bases and J 8 bases, leaving 11 bases between the germline ends. Germline V CDR1 and CDR2: SGHRS, YFSETQ. CDR3 loop: CASSSGTPEAFF. The DNA of the CDR3 is TGCGCCAGCAGCTCCGGGACTCCCGAAGCTTTCTTT.

The chain combines TRBV28 with TRBJ1-5; 12 bases are shared with TRBD1. The J segment lost 0 bases and the V segment lost 4 bases, leaving 4 bases of the junction unmatched. This CDR3 contains 17 residues. The germline gives CDR1 MDHEN, CDR2 SYDVKM. The DNA of the CDR3 is TGTGCCAGCAGTTCGGGACAGGGGGCTCGTAGCAATCAGCCCCAGCATTTT. Protein: CASSSGQGARSNQPQHF.

The chain employs TRBV2 and TRBJ1-5; no firm D call. V lost 4 bases, J lost 0 bases, and 13 bases lay in between. Germline assignment: CDR1 SNHLY and CDR2 FYNNEI. The CDR3 loop spans 16 amino acids. CDR3 sequence reads: CASSGAGIYSNQPQHF. For the CDR3, the DNA is TGTGCCAGCAGTGGGGCGGGGATCTATAGCAATCAGCCCCAGCATTTT.

The chain joins TRBV7-9 to TRBJ1-3; a possible D gene is TRBD1 (6 bases). CDR1 is SEHNR, CDR2 FQNEAQ, per germline (reference sequence). CDR3 length: 15 residues. Trimming left V 5 bases short and J 0 bases short, with 11 bases between. The CDR3 nucleotides read TGTGCCAGCAGCACCACAGGGAACTCTGGAAACACCATATATTTT. This codes for CASSTTGNSGNTIYF.

The chain is built from TRBV7-3 and TRBJ2-2; TRBD1 matches 7 bases. CDR3 length: 16 residues. Trimming cost V 5 bases and J 7 bases; bases outside gene matches: 13. Germline values: CDR1 SGHTA, CDR2 FQGTGA. CDR3 nucleotide sequence: TGTGCCAGCAGCCCCGCACTCACAGGGGTAGGCGGGGAGCTGTTTTTT. Translated: CASSPALTGVGGELFF.

The chain uses TRBV5-1 and TRBJ2-3; 11 bases are shared with TRBD2. This CDR3 contains 17 residues. The ends lost 1 base at V and 4 bases at J; junction bases unmatched: 8. CDR1 and CDR2 (germline): SGHRS, YFSETQ. CDR3 sequence (DNA): TGCGCCAGCAGCTTGTACCTAGCGGGAGGTGAGGCAGATACGCAGTATTTT. Translated, it gives CASSLYLAGGEADTQYF.

This CDR3 is CALSRTVNNEKLFF. For the CDR3, the DNA is TGTGCCCTCTCCCGGACTGTGAATAATGAAAAACTGTTTTTT. The J gene is TRBJ1-4, the V gene TRBV30; no reliable D call. V lost 8 bases to trimming and J lost 4 bases, with 17 bases between them. Germline CDR1 GTSNPN, CDR2 SVGIG (reference sequence). The CDR3 has 14 amino acids.

The chain couples TRBV4-2 to TRBJ1-1, with D unresolved. V lost 4 bases and J lost 1, with 16 bases in between. Germline CDR1 and CDR2: LGHNA and YNFKEQ. CDR3 length equals 16 residues. The CDR3 spells CASSRILGLTNTEAFF. CDR3 nucleotides: TGTGCCAGCAGCCGAATCCTGGGCTTAACGAACACTGAAGCTTTCTTT.

The V and J genes are TRBV28 and TRBJ2-7; 7 nucleotides line up with TRBD1. Looked up from germline, CDR1 is MDHEN and CDR2 is SYDVKM. The V and J ends lost 5 bases and 0 bases, in that order; junction bases with no gene match: 7. The CDR3 consists of 15 residues. The CDR3 spells CASSTPTGASYEQYF. DNA for the CDR3: TGTGCCAGCAGTACACCTACAGGGGCCTCCTACGAGCAGTACTTC. Filled out from reference TRBV28 and TRBJ2-7, the complete variable domain reads DVKVTQSSRYLVKRTGEKVFLECVQDMDHENMFWYRQDPGLGLRLIYFSYDVKMKEKGDIPEGYSVSREKKERFSLILESASTNQTSMYLCASSTPTGASYEQYFGPGTRLTVT.

The V gene is TRBV2, the J gene TRBJ2-7; D is undetermined. The germline V gene encodes CDR1 SNHLY and CDR2 FYNNEI. This CDR3 is built from 14 residues. The germline V and J ends were trimmed by 5 bases and 5 bases, with 16 bases remaining between them. CDR3 DNA: TGTGCCAGCAGTCCCAGCCTTGGAGACCACGAGCAGTACTTC. This translates into CASSPSLGDHEQYF.

The chain links TRBV5-8 to TRBJ2-5; 7 bases agree with TRBD2. This CDR3 contains 14 residues. The trim removed 4 bases at V and 4 bases at J, leaving 7 bases unmatched. Germline CDR1 and CDR2: SGHTS and YDEGEE. The CDR3 DNA is TGTGCCAGCAGCCCCTGGGGGGGTGGAGAGACCCAGTACTTC. Amino acids: CASSPWGGGETQYF. Full variable domain (outside the CDR3, taken from reference TRBV5-8 and TRBJ2-5): EAGVTQSPTHLIKTRGQQATLRCSPISGHTSVYWYQQALGLGLQFLLWYDEGEERNRGNFPPRFSGRQFPNYSSELNVNALELEDSALYLCASSPWGGGETQYFGPGTRLLVL.

The V gene is TRBV5-1, the J gene TRBJ1-1, with D unclear. Trimming pared 5 bases from V and 1 base from J, leaving 12 bases between. The CDR3 is 14 amino acids. Looked up from germline, CDR1 is SGHRS and CDR2 is YFSETQ. The CDR3 sequence: CASRSMRANTEAFF. As DNA, the CDR3 is TGCGCCAGCAGGTCGATGAGGGCGAACACTGAAGCTTTCTTT. The entire variable domain, with the rest obtained from reference TRBV5-1 and TRBJ1-1, is as follows: KAGVTQTPRYLIKTRGQQVTLSCSPISGHRSVSWYQQTPGQGLQFLFEYFSETQRNKGNFPGRFSGRQFSNSRSEMNVSTLELGDSALYLCASRSMRANTEAFFGQGTRLTVV.

The chain recombines TRBV25-1 with TRBJ2-7, with 8 bases matching TRBD1. Germline trimming cut 6 bases from V and 2 bases from J; bases unmatched to any gene: 9. This CDR3 comprises 15 residues. The V gene's germline CDR1 is MGHDK and CDR2 SYGVNS. CDR3 nucleotide sequence: TGTGCCAGCAGGAAACTGACAGGGGAAGCCTACGAGCAGTACTTC. Its translation: CASRKLTGEAYEQYF.

The chain joins TRBV18 to TRBJ2-1; no definite D call. CDR3 length: 15 residues. CDR1 is KGHSH and CDR2 is LQKENI in the germline V gene. The V end lost 6 bases, the J end lost 0 bases, and 12 bases lay between the germline ends. The CDR3 nucleotides are TGTGCCAGCTCGCCGACTGCCGGCTCCTACAATGAGCAGTTCTTC. This gives the protein CASSPTAGSYNEQFF.

The V call is TRBV10-3, the J call TRBJ1-1; 9 nucleotides match TRBD1. This CDR3 spans 14 amino acids. With 6 bases clipped from V and 5 bases from J, the junction kept 7 bases outside the gene matches. The germline gives CDR1 ENHRY, CDR2 SYGVKD. The CDR3 here is CAIRETGGGTEAFF. The CDR3 DNA sequence: TGTGCCATCAGGGAAACAGGGGGCGGGACTGAAGCTTTCTTT.

The V call is TRBV9, the J call TRBJ2-7, with D maybe TRBD2 (5 bases). The germline V gene has CDR1 SGDLS and CDR2 YYNGEE. This CDR3 contains 15 residues. The V gene lost 0 bases and the J gene lost 6 bases, with 16 bases spanning the gap. CDR3 DNA: TGTGCCAGCAGCGTAGATGAGGGTCTCAGCTCCGAGCAGTACTTC. Its protein product is CASSVDEGLSSEQYF.

The chain links TRBV4-2 to TRBJ2-3, with D unclear. CDR3 length equals 13 residues. V lost 4 bases to trimming and J lost 7 bases, with 12 bases between them. Looked up from germline, CDR1 is LGHNA and CDR2 is YNFKEQ. CDR3 region: CASSPPGPNTQYF. The CDR3 DNA reads as TGTGCCAGCAGCCCCCCCGGTCCAAATACGCAGTATTTT.

This chain connects TRBV11-2 to TRBJ2-7; 7 positions match TRBD1. V gave up 1 base and J gave up 3 bases; unmatched junction bases: 3. CDR3 length: 14 amino acids. The germline V gene has CDR1 SGHAT and CDR2 FQNNGV. The CDR3 here is CASSLGRGHYEQYF. DNA for the CDR3: TGTGCCAGCAGCTTAGGAAGGGGGCACTACGAGCAGTACTTC. Using reference TRBV11-2 and TRBJ2-7 for the parts outside the CDR3, the full variable domain is EAGVAQSPRYKIIEKRQSVAFWCNPISGHATLYWYQQILGQGPKLLIQFQNNGVVDDSQLPKDRFSAERLKGVDSTLKIQPAKLEDSAVYLCASSLGRGHYEQYFGPGTRLTVT.

The chain joins TRBV5-1 to TRBJ2-5; 10 bases align to TRBD1. The CDR3 loop spans 15 amino acids. Germline CDR1 and CDR2: SGHRS and YFSETQ. Trimming took 0 bases from V and 5 from J; bases not matched to a gene: 4. The CDR3 DNA reads as TGCGCCAGCAGCTTGGGACAGGGGGCATGGGAGACCCAGTACTTC. It codes for CASSLGQGAWETQYF.

This chain joins TRBV30 and TRBJ2-3; no clear D gene. From germline, CDR1 is GTSNPN and CDR2 SVGIG (reference sequence). The ends were cut back, 0 bases at V and 2 bases at J, with 12 bases in the middle. The CDR3 runs 15 residues. The DNA for the CDR3 is TGTGCCTGGAGTGTCTTAGAGAAATACACAGATACGCAGTATTTT. Its protein product is CAWSVLEKYTDTQYF.

The chain uses TRBV10-3 and TRBJ2-5; D is uncertain. Germline values: CDR1 ENHRY, CDR2 SYGVKD. V lost 10 bases, J lost 1 base, and 10 bases lay in between. There are 12 residues in the CDR3. This CDR3 reads CATSEPQETQYF. In nucleotides, the CDR3 is TGTGCCACCTCAGAACCCCAAGAGACCCAGTACTTC.

The rearrangement links TRBV7-8 to TRBJ2-7; TRBD2 aligns across 12 bases. The CDR3 contains 15 residues. Germline V gene sequence: CDR1 SGHVS, CDR2 FQNEAQ. Losses at the gene ends were 5 bases for V and 1 base for J; bases not matched to a gene: 3. The chain's CDR3 is CASSHGTSGSYEQYF. Here the CDR3 DNA reads TGTGCCAGCAGCCACGGGACTAGCGGGTCCTACGAGCAGTACTTC.

V gene TRBV9 combines with J gene TRBJ2-7; D gene unclear. The V and J ends lost 4 bases and 0 bases respectively, with 14 bases between them. The CDR3 consists of 15 residues. Per germline, CDR1 SGDLS and CDR2 YYNGEE. The CDR3 nucleotides are TGTGCCAGCAGCCTTTATACTGATAGCTCCTACGAGCAGTACTTC. Translated, it gives CASSLYTDSSYEQYF.

The chain links TRBV6-1 to TRBJ2-3; TRBD2 agrees at 10 bases. This CDR3 has 16 residues. V dropped 4 bases and J dropped 4; count of bases not matched to a gene: 8. The germline V gene has CDR1 MNHNS and CDR2 SASEGT. CDR3 amino acids: CASSVLAGERADTQYF. The CDR3 coding sequence is TGTGCCAGCAGTGTGCTAGCGGGAGAACGGGCAGATACGCAGTATTTT.

V gene TRBV5-1 combines with J gene TRBJ1-2; D remains ambiguous. Germline CDR1 reads SGHRS; CDR2 reads YFSETQ. The V end lost 5 bases, the J end lost 3 bases, and 17 bases lay between the germline ends. The CDR3 loop spans 15 amino acids. The CDR3 DNA reads TGCGCCAGCAGGTCTTCAGGAGGAGTTGACTATGGCTACACCTTC. Its translation: CASRSSGGVDYGYTF.

CDR3 sequence: CASSPLTSGSRETQYF. CDR3 DNA sequence: TGTGCCAGCAGCCCCCTGACTAGCGGGAGTAGAGAGACCCAGTACTTC. This chain joins TRBV9 and TRBJ2-5; TRBD2 matches at 12 bases. Germline CDR1 SGDLS, CDR2 YYNGEE. The junction had 8 bases not matched to a gene; V was cut back by 4 bases and J by 4 bases. The CDR3 covers 16 residues.

The chain joins TRBV6-1 to TRBJ2-5, with 7 bases fitting TRBD1. Germline V gene data show CDR1 as MNHNS and CDR2 as SASEGT. V was clipped by 7 bases and J by 1 base; unmatched bases: 3. CDR3 size: 13 residues. CDR3: CASIRQGQETQYF. DNA of the CDR3: TGTGCCAGCATACGACAGGGCCAAGAGACCCAGTACTTC.

The CDR3 here is CASSLGLAGTYEQYF. The CDR3 bases are TGTGCCAGCAGCTTAGGACTAGCGGGAACCTACGAGCAGTACTTC. V is TRBV13 and J is TRBJ2-7, with TRBD2 identical over 10 bases. Per germline, CDR1 PRHDT and CDR2 FYEKMQ (reference sequence). The CDR3 covers 15 residues. V shed 0 bases, J shed 2 bases, and the junction held 1 base outside the gene matches. Full variable domain (rest looked up from reference TRBV13 and TRBJ2-7): AAGVIQSPRHLIKEKRETATLKCYPIPRHDTVYWYQQGPGQDPQFLISFYEKMQSDKGSIPDRFSAQQFSDYHSELNMSSLELGDSALYFCASSLGLAGTYEQYFGPGTRLTVT.

CDR3 coding DNA: TGCGCCAGCAGCCCGACTAGCACCTCTGGAGAAGAGACCCAGTACTTC. Its translation: CASSPTSTSGEETQYF. The chain links TRBV10-2 to TRBJ2-5; 7 bases agree with TRBD2. V was clipped by 6 bases and J by 3 bases; unmatched bases: 13. Germline V lookup: CDR1 WSHSY, CDR2 SAAADI. The length of the CDR3 is 16 residues.

The chain employs TRBV5-1 and TRBJ2-7; D might be TRBD2 (6 bases). Germline lookup yields CDR1 SGHRS and CDR2 YFSETQ. This CDR3 contains 14 residues. The germline V and J ends were trimmed by 0 bases and 6 bases, with 13 bases remaining between them. CDR3 residues: CASSLAGGEREQYF. The CDR3 DNA sequence: TGCGCCAGCAGCTTGGCAGGCGGGGAACGCGAGCAGTACTTC.